This T cell receptor beta chain was identified during a study of blood T cell repertoires in COVID-19. The overall study: The United States, Italy and Spain provided the acute and convalescent COVID-19 samples. T cells, B-cell-depleted T cells, or PBMCs provided the cDNA or gDNA that served as material.

Trimming cost V 1 base and J 0 bases, with 13 bases left between them. Per the germline V gene, CDR1 is MGHRA and CDR2 is YSYEKL. The CDR3 is made up of 16 amino acids. Self-reported history from a screening survey and questionnaire set each donor's cohort. In the authors' workflow: Amplifying reference gene primers gave estimates of nucleated cell counts. This table comes from immunoSEQ multiplex PCR, and its TCRdb copy is limited to in-frame clones, with some not included. D and trimming come from the DNA, and the V and J calls and clone size come from that table. The sample records 240,000 or so clones, approximately 86% being singletons.

The V call is TRBV4-1, the J call TRBJ2-7, with D uncertain. The sequence was collected from a woman aged 40-49 years with acute COVID-19. The sample comprised PBMCs or T cells enriched from blood (not recorded which). The CDR3 DNA reads as TGCGCCAGCAGCCAAGCCCTTCCCCGGAGCTCCTACGAGCAGTACTTC. This encodes CASSQALPRSSYEQYF.